These T cell receptor beta chains were read from a single sample in a study of CXCR3-negative and CXCR3-positive naive CD8 T cells. TCRdb processed the 5' RACE reads again and assigns one entry to each CDR3 protein, with no DNA. The sample features 150,000 to 180,000 distinct CDR3 sequences, with approximately 0.5% in its top ten. The sequencing input was naive CXCR3+ CD8+ T cells from blood. All receptors come from a human donor in good health. Some clones in this sample may be carry-over from other donors' samples. The CDR3 runs from the conserved cysteine through the conserved F or W. Each record gives: J gene, V gene, CDR3 protein.

TRBJ2-7 | TRBV7-6 | CASSPGLALHEQYF
TRBJ2-7 | TRBV29-1 | CSALETGTDLYWQYF
TRBJ2-7 | TRBV5-5 | CASSLTGGPYEQYF
TRBJ2-3 | TRBV7-2 | CASSLTGGWVPDTQYF
TRBJ2-7 | TRBV7-9 | CASSSYGSYEQYF
TRBJ2-7 | TRBV6-5 | CASSYATSGAYEQYF
TRBJ2-5 | TRBV15 | CATSRDGAKFQETQYF
TRBJ2-4 | TRBV7-2 | CASSLGTGTGWGIQYF
TRBJ2-2 | TRBV4-1 | CASSQDPGFTGELFF
TRBJ1-5 | TRBV21-1 | CAIGQSRLPQHF
TRBJ2-1 | TRBV5-1 | CASSLFFPTTGLNEQFF
TRBJ1-4 | TRBV28 | CASSGNEKLFF
TRBJ2-2 | TRBV6-5 | CASSSEDANTGELFF
TRBJ2-7 | TRBV29-1 | CSVRLAGGLDEQYF
TRBJ1-2 | TRBV4-1 | CASSQDWGAGYTF
TRBJ2-1 | TRBV29-1 | CSVLDRNEQFF
TRBJ2-6 | TRBV7-2 | CASSFGSGANVLTF
TRBJ2-3 | TRBV29-1 | CSVTGPGTDTQYF
TRBJ2-1 | TRBV7-9 | CASSLGVPSYNEQFF
TRBJ1-3 | TRBV10-3 | CAIGTGRNTIYF
TRBJ2-3 | TRBV28 | CASTPDQATDTQYF
TRBJ2-7 | TRBV29-1 | CSVRGLGIYEQYF
TRBJ2-3 | TRBV7-9 | CASSSTGGADTQYF